Listed below are T cell receptor beta chains from one sample, sequenced in a study of blood T cell repertoires in COVID-19. TCRdb's copy holds only in-frame clones and misses some; the assay was immunoSEQ multiplex PCR. Here the sample spans nearly 60,000 clones, roughly 89% being singletons. Sequencing was performed on peripheral blood. The receptor set was obtained from a man aged 55 to 70 with active COVID-19. The CDR3 runs from the conserved cysteine through the conserved F or W. Fields, in order: V gene, J gene, D gene, clone size, CDR3 protein, CDR3 DNA. D genes are given only for firm matches. Clone size is given for some rows only: seen once, a few or many times, or a class if the clone is expanded.

TRBV27	TRBJ1-4	NA	NA	CASSLQGHRKLFF	TGTGCCAGCAGCCTACAGGGCCACCGAAAACTGTTTTTT
TRBV5-1	TRBJ2-7	TRBD2	NA	CASSPGGGTEQYF	TGCGCCAGCAGCCCTGGGGGAGGGACCGAGCAGTACTTC
TRBV27	TRBJ2-2	TRBD2	NA	CASSSGLAVGELFF	TGTGCCAGCAGTTCGGGACTAGCGGTCGGGGAGCTGTTTTTT
TRBV7-3	TRBJ2-4	TRBD1	NA	CASSLDRGRHIQYF	TGTGCCAGCAGCTTAGACAGGGGGCGGCACATTCAGTACTTC
TRBV6-2/TRBV6-3	TRBJ1-5	NA	NA	CASSYSLSDSDQPQHF	TGTGCCAGCAGTTACTCATTGTCGGACTCGGATCAGCCCCAGCATTTT
TRBV3-1/TRBV3-2	TRBJ2-2	NA	NA	CASSGRTGTGELFF	TGTGCCAGCAGCGGTAGGACTGGGACCGGGGAGCTGTTTTTT
TRBV3-1/TRBV3-2	TRBJ1-1	NA	NA	CASSPGRAGEAFF	TGTGCCAGCAGCCCCGGGCGGGCGGGAGAAGCTTTCTTT
TRBV10-3	TRBJ2-7	NA	NA	CAISPQTYEQYF	TGTGCCATCAGTCCCCAGACCTACGAGCAGTACTTC
TRBV11-1	TRBJ2-1	TRBD2	NA	CASSRRPSGNFNEQFF	TGTGCCAGCAGCCGCCGTCCTAGCGGAAACTTCAATGAGCAGTTCTTC
TRBV3-1/TRBV3-2	TRBJ2-7	TRBD2	NA	CASSLTSGGPDVGEQYF	TGTGCCAGCAGCCTGACTAGCGGGGGGCCCGACGTGGGGGAGCAGTACTTC
TRBV28	TRBJ2-3	NA	once	CASSFFSRGTDTQYF	TGTGCCAGCAGTTTCTTTTCGCGCGGCACAGATACGCAGTATTTT
TRBV29-1	TRBJ2-2	NA	once	CSVGVRDLTGELFF	TGCAGCGTTGGGGTTCGGGATCTGACCGGGGAGCTGTTTTTT
TRBV21-1	TRBJ2-3	NA	NA	CASTPPSPNRTADTQYF	TGTGCCAGCACCCCCCCAAGCCCCAACCGTACCGCAGATACGCAGTATTTT
TRBV9	TRBJ2-2	TRBD2	NA	CASSGPLAGGTTGELFF	TGTGCCAGCAGCGGCCCTCTAGCGGGAGGCACCACCGGGGAGCTGTTTTTT
TRBV30	TRBJ1-1	NA	NA	CAWSVQGLSTEAFF	TGTGCCTGGAGTGTACAGGGATTGAGCACTGAAGCTTTCTTT
TRBV7-9	TRBJ2-5	TRBD2	NA	CASSPQGLGTGTQYF	TGTGCCAGCAGCCCGCAGGGACTAGGAACGGGGACCCAGTACTTC
TRBV13	TRBJ2-7	TRBD1	NA	CASSLEQGSYEQYF	TGTGCCAGCAGCCTCGAACAGGGGAGCTACGAGCAGTACTTC
TRBV28	TRBJ1-1	NA	NA	CASRIAGRGTEAFF	TGTGCCAGCCGGATTGCAGGGAGGGGCACTGAAGCTTTCTTT
TRBV5-1	TRBJ2-1	TRBD1	once	CASKLDRGAYNEQFF	TGCGCCAGCAAATTAGACAGGGGGGCTTACAATGAGCAGTTCTTC
TRBV24-1	TRBJ2-7	NA	once	CATSDPAWGAYEQYF	TGTGCCACCAGTGATCCGGCCTGGGGGGCCTACGAGCAGTACTTC
TRBV27	TRBJ2-2	NA	NA	CASSDLQWNTGELFF	TGTGCCAGCAGTGATCTCCAGTGGAACACCGGGGAGCTGTTTTTT
TRBV12-3/TRBV12-4	TRBJ2-7	NA	NA	CASSFGILGEQYF	TGTGCCAGCAGTTTCGGGATCCTAGGCGAGCAGTACTTC
TRBV19	TRBJ2-1	NA	NA	CASSIRDNEQFF	TGTGCCAGCAGTATTCGCGACAATGAGCAGTTCTTC
TRBV6-5	TRBJ1-2	TRBD1	once	CASSYSRTGGNYGYTF	TGTGCCAGCAGTTACTCCAGGACAGGAGGGAACTATGGCTACACCTTC
TRBV28	TRBJ2-5	TRBD1	NA	CASSVIRDREEETQYF	TGTGCCAGCAGCGTAATCCGGGACAGGGAAGAAGAGACCCAGTACTTC
TRBV4-3	TRBJ1-2	NA	NA	CASSQDLIRSNYGYTF	TGCGCCAGCAGCCAAGATCTCATCAGATCTAACTATGGCTACACCTTC
TRBV9	TRBJ2-1	TRBD2	NA	CASSAGLAGGFEQFF	TGTGCCAGCAGTGCTGGACTAGCGGGGGGATTTGAGCAGTTCTTC
TRBV28	TRBJ2-2	TRBD2	once	CASKSGGSTGELFF	TGTGCCAGCAAAAGCGGGGGGAGCACCGGGGAGCTGTTTTTT
TRBV4-3	TRBJ2-1	NA	NA	CASSQGRRESNEQFF	TGCGCCAGCAGCCAAGGAAGGAGGGAGAGTAATGAGCAGTTCTTC
TRBV28	TRBJ2-3	TRBD2	few	CASSQTSGYTDTQYF	TGTGCCAGCAGTCAGACTAGCGGATACACAGATACGCAGTATTTT
TRBV20-1	TRBJ2-7	TRBD2	medium-sized	CSASLSGSGEQYF	TGCAGTGCTAGTCTTAGCGGGAGTGGCGAGCAGTACTTC
TRBV19	TRBJ2-3	NA	NA	CASTAKGGRDTQYF	TGTGCCAGTACCGCTAAGGGCGGGCGAGATACGCAGTATTTT
TRBV6-5	TRBJ2-3	TRBD2	NA	CASSLSSGRYRTQYF	TGTGCCAGCAGTTTATCTAGCGGGAGGTATCGTACGCAGTATTTT
TRBV7-6	TRBJ2-5	NA	NA	CASSLSARGTQYF	TGTGCCAGCAGCTTATCGGCCAGGGGGACCCAGTACTTC
TRBV7-2	TRBJ1-6	NA	NA	CASSLARNSGSYNSPLHF	TGTGCCAGCAGCTTAGCGCGGAACAGCGGCTCCTATAATTCACCCCTCCACTTT
TRBV24-1	TRBJ1-1	NA	NA	CATSDGDRSTKEAFF	TGTGCCACCAGTGATGGTGACAGGTCCACGAAAGAAGCTTTCTTT
TRBV6-5	TRBJ2-7	NA	NA	CASSPGSSKQYF	TGTGCCAGCAGTCCCGGCTCTAGCAAGCAGTACTTC
TRBV10-3	TRBJ2-7	NA	NA	CAISFSPPGREQYF	TGTGCCATCAGTTTTAGTCCACCTGGTCGGGAGCAGTACTTC
TRBV10-1	TRBJ2-5	NA	NA	CASSESTGQETQYF	TGCGCCAGCAGTGAGTCGACAGGTCAAGAGACCCAGTACTTC
TRBV6-6	TRBJ1-1	NA	NA	CASSYGRPEAFF	TGTGCCAGCAGTTACGGGCGCCCTGAAGCTTTCTTT
TRBV4-2	TRBJ2-3	TRBD1	NA	CASSQRGPGGTDTQYF	TGTGCCAGCAGCCAGAGGGGGCCCGGGGGCACAGATACGCAGTATTTT